The present T cell receptor (beta chain) was sequenced within a study of T cells expressing NK-cell markers. With the 5' RACE reads reprocessed, TCRdb shows one record per CDR3 protein and no DNA. The sample has some 190,000 distinct CDR3 sequences; the top ten hold around 20%. The CDR3 runs 11 residues. Germline lookup yields CDR1 MNHEY and CDR2 SMNVEV (reference sequence). This receptor was taken from a man aged 18-75 years in good health. This sequence joins TRBV27 and TRBJ1-1; TCRdb's D gene call, TRBD1, goes unchecked for lack of DNA. Sequenced input: blood T cells: a sorted CD56 or NKG2C T cell subset, CD4+ or CD8+ T cells, or bulk PBMC T cells (not recorded which). The CDR3 protein is CASSYRTEAFF.